Listed below are T cell receptor beta chains from one sample, sequenced in a study of control samples from healthy donors and cancer patients. Sequencing used immunoSEQ multiplex PCR; TCRdb keeps in-frame clones, though not all of them. Found here are about 42,000 clones, approximately 82% of them singletons; the top ten hold roughly 44%. The sample comprised blood. The receptor set was obtained from a man between 60 and 70 years old in good health. Both conserved end residues are part of each CDR3. A D gene is named only where the DNA matches it firmly. The size field is filled for only some rows; it gives once, few, many or a size class.

v_gene	abundance	j_gene	d_gene	CDR3nt	CDR3aa
TRBV24-1	few	TRBJ2-1	.	TGTGCCACCTCCGGGGGAACCTACAATGAGCAGTTCTTC	CATSGGTYNEQFF
TRBV6-5	.	TRBJ1-2	.	TGTGCCAGCAGTTACTCACGGACGCAAACCTATGGCTACACCTTC	CASSYSRTQTYGYTF
TRBV19	.	TRBJ2-7	TRBD1	TGTGCCAGTAGTATAGCGGGACAGGGTATCCACGAGCAGTACTTC	CASSIAGQGIHEQYF
TRBV9	few	TRBJ1-1	.	TGTGCCAGCAGCTCCCGACAGGCCAACACTGAAGCTTTCTTT	CASSSRQANTEAFF
TRBV30	.	TRBJ1-6	.	TGTGCCTGGTCGGGACTCCCGAATAATTCACCCCTCCACTTT	CAWSGLPNNSPLHF
TRBV14	.	TRBJ2-7	TRBD1	TGTGCCAGCAGCCAAGTGGGTAAGACAGGGGGAAGCTACGAGCAGTACTTC	CASSQVGKTGGSYEQYF
TRBV18	.	TRBJ2-1	TRBD2	TGTGCCAGCTCACCGCCGGGACTAGCGGGGTACAATGAGCAGTTCTTC	CASSPPGLAGYNEQFF
TRBV27	.	TRBJ2-5	.	TGTGCCAGCAGTTCGGACGTCAAAGAGACCCAGTACTTC	CASSSDVKETQYF
TRBV19	.	TRBJ2-1	TRBD2	TGTGCCACCAGCCGTGGGTCTAGCGGATACAATGAGCAGTTCTTC	CATSRGSSGYNEQFF
TRBV5-1	.	TRBJ1-6	.	TGCGCCAGCAGCTTGGGCCGGGGTCCTTATTCACCCCTCCACTTT	CASSLGRGPYSPLHF
TRBV9	once	TRBJ2-3	.	TGTGCCAGCAGCGTAGAGAAGGGTATTGGCACAGATACGCAGTATTTT	CASSVEKGIGTDTQYF
TRBV25-1	.	TRBJ1-3	TRBD1	TGTGCCAGCAGTGACTCGCCCTCGGGCAGGGGGCCTGGAAACACCATATATTTT	CASSDSPSGRGPGNTIYF
TRBV5-4	few	TRBJ2-1	TRBD2	TGTGCCAGCAGCTTGGAGGCAGCGGGAGGGTCCAATGAGCAGTTCTTC	CASSLEAAGGSNEQFF
TRBV11-2	.	TRBJ2-4	.	TGTGCCAGCACCCTCAGGGGGGGGTCTTATCTAGCCAAAAACATTCAGTACTTC	CASTLRGGSYLAKNIQYF
TRBV9	.	TRBJ1-1	.	TGTGCCAGCAGCGCTGGACGTAACATGAACACTGAAGCTTTCTTT	CASSAGRNMNTEAFF
TRBV5-1	few	TRBJ1-2	TRBD1	TGCGCCAGCAGTTCGATCACCTTGTCTGGACAGGGGGGACCTGGCTATGGCTACACCTTC	CASSSITLSGQGGPGYGYTF
TRBV10-1	.	TRBJ2-7	TRBD1	TGCGCCAGCAGCAAAGGACAGGGGTACGAGCAGTACTTC	CASSKGQGYEQYF
TRBV10-1	few	TRBJ1-3	TRBD1	TGCGCCAGCGGAATGAGGGGAACCGGGACAGGGGGATACTCTTCTGGAAACACCATATATTTT	CASGMRGTGTGGYSSGNTIYF
TRBV9	few	TRBJ2-2	.	TGTGCCAGCAGCGTCGGGAAGGGTAGGACCGGGGAGCTGTTTTTT	CASSVGKGRTGELFF
TRBV11-3	.	TRBJ2-2	.	TGTGCCAGCAGCCCCAGGGGAGAGGAGCTGTTTTTT	CASSPRGEELFF
TRBV5-4	.	TRBJ1-2	TRBD1	TGTGCCAGCAGCTTTAAACCGGGACAGGGCTTTCCCCTCTACTATGGCTACACCTTC	CASSFKPGQGFPLYYGYTF
TRBV4-2	.	TRBJ1-5	.	TGTGCCAGCAGCCAAGATCTCAGGAATCAGCCCCAGCATTTT	CASSQDLRNQPQHF
TRBV3-1/TRBV3-2	.	TRBJ1-3	TRBD1	TGTGCCAGCAGCCAAAACAGGGGCGGAAACACCATATATTTT	CASSQNRGGNTIYF
TRBV3-1/TRBV3-2	few	TRBJ1-5	TRBD1	TGTGCCAACACAGGGGGCCTGGGCACCGATCAGCCCCAGCATTTT	CANTGGLGTDQPQHF
TRBV9	.	TRBJ2-6	.	TGTGCCAGCAGCTCCCGCTCTGGGGCCAACGTCCTGACTTTC	CASSSRSGANVLTF
TRBV6-2/TRBV6-3	.	TRBJ1-1	.	TGTGCCAGCAGTTATCCGGGGCTAAATGTGAATACTGAAGCTTTCTTT	CASSYPGLNVNTEAFF
TRBV28	.	TRBJ2-6	.	TGTGCCAGCAGCTCTCTTGATGCTGGGGCCAACGTCCTGACTTTC	CASSSLDAGANVLTF
TRBV11-2	.	TRBJ2-5	TRBD1	TGTGCCAGCAGCCCCGGGACAGGGGCCGAGACCCAGTACTTC	CASSPGTGAETQYF
TRBV3-1/TRBV3-2	.	TRBJ1-1	.	TGTGCCAGCAGCCCCCCCTTAGACACGGAAGCTTTCTTT	CASSPPLDTEAFF
TRBV4-1	.	TRBJ2-6	.	TGCGCCAGCAGCCAAGATGGAGGAACCTCTGGGGCCAACGTCCTGACTTTC	CASSQDGGTSGANVLTF
TRBV5-1	.	TRBJ1-6	.	TGCGCCAGCAGCTTCGCTCAAGGGGGGGGGAGCTCCTATAATTCACCCCTCCACTTT	CASSFAQGGGSSYNSPLHF
TRBV6-1	.	TRBJ2-5	.	TGTGCCAGCAGTGAAGTAGGGGGTGGGTCAGAGACCCAGTACTTC	CASSEVGGGSETQYF
TRBV9	.	TRBJ2-7	.	TGTGCCAGCAGCGGCCAAAACACCTACGAGCAGTACTTC	CASSGQNTYEQYF